This passage covers 7 T cell receptor beta chains from one sample sequenced in a study of blood T cell repertoires in COVID-19. Profiled with immunoSEQ multiplex PCR; TCRdb holds only in-frame clones, not every one. The sample holds roughly 87,000 clones; around 88% are singletons and the top ten take 0.47%. Sequenced sample: peripheral blood. Source of these receptors: a man aged 55 to 69 with acute or convalescent COVID-19.

The chain carries TRBV10-3 and TRBJ2-6, with a possible D match to TRBD1 (6 bases). Trimming took off 10 bases at V and 0 bases at J, with 16 bases between the two ends. CDR1 and CDR2 from the germline V gene are ENHRY and SYGVKD. There are 16 residues in the CDR3. The CDR3 nucleotides read TGTGCCAGCTCCTCACAGGGCCCCTCTGGGGCCAACGTCCTGACTTTC. It specifies CASSSQGPSGANVLTF.

The count of this clone is one. This chain joins TRBV19 and TRBJ1-2; the match to TRBD1 covers 8 bases. Germline CDR1 is LNHDA and CDR2 is SQIVND (reference sequence). The CDR3 totals 15 residues. Germline trimming cut 7 bases from V and 6 bases from J; bases unmatched to any gene: 13. The CDR3 sequence is CASTLTGGTINGYTF. The CDR3 bases are TGTGCCAGTACCCTAACAGGGGGGACTATCAATGGCTACACCTTC.

For the CDR3, the DNA is TGTGCCAGCAGCGTACTCCCGGGGGGACTAGACACAGATACGCAGTATTTT. Residues: CASSVLPGGLDTDTQYF. The V and J genes are TRBV9 and TRBJ2-3; 8 bases are a match to TRBD2. There are 17 residues in the CDR3. Losses at the gene ends were 1 base for V and 2 bases for J; bases not matched to a gene: 9. Germline V gene sequence: CDR1 SGDLS, CDR2 YYNGEE.

The rearrangement joins TRBV11-2 to TRBJ2-7, with 8 bases aligning to TRBD1. With 2 bases clipped from V and 3 bases from J, the junction kept 6 bases outside the gene matches. Germline V gene sequence: CDR1 SGHAT, CDR2 FQNNGV. This CDR3 region has 15 residues. The chain's CDR3 is CASSLLSTGVYEQYF. The CDR3 nucleotides read TGTGCCAGCAGCTTATTATCGACAGGGGTCTACGAGCAGTACTTC.

This chain links TRBV5-1 with TRBJ1-1; no reliable D call. V was clipped by 4 bases and J by 7 bases, with 14 bases between them. The germline CDR1 and CDR2 sequences are SGHRS and YFSETQ. The CDR3 is made up of 13 amino acids. The chain's CDR3 is CASSAQANYEAFF. DNA for the CDR3: TGCGCCAGCAGCGCCCAGGCAAATTATGAAGCTTTCTTT.

The chain uses TRBV11-2 and TRBJ2-2; tentative D call: TRBD1 (6 bases). Trimming cost V 11 bases and J 0 bases, with 13 bases left between them. This CDR3 is built from 14 residues. Germline CDR1 is SGHAT and CDR2 is FQNNGV. The chain's CDR3 is CAGTGTTNTGELFF. The CDR3 coding sequence is TGTGCCGGTACCGGGACAACGAACACCGGGGAGCTGTTTTTT.

The chain employs TRBV3-1 (or the pseudogene TRBV3-2) and TRBJ1-3; D gene ambiguous. CDR3 length: 16 amino acids. Trimming took 5 bases from V and 0 from J, leaving 14 bases between them. Looked up from germline, CDR1 is LGHDT and CDR2 is YNNKEL (reference sequence). Here the CDR3 DNA reads TGTGCCAGCAGCGCAAATCCCAGGCTCTCTGGAAACACCATATATTTT. It codes for CASSANPRLSGNTIYF.